Given below is one TCR beta chain in context. Its antigen is as yet unknown. These data belong to a study of cytomegalovirus exposure and HLA in healthy donors. The study's findings and limits: Later on, analysis showed that most CMV-associated TCR beta chains appeared to be HLA-restricted. Links to common viral pathogens appeared, in a later analysis, for several of the most significant clusters.

The donors were healthy bone marrow donors. Both 60 Vbeta primers and 13 Jbeta primers went into the PCR. The assay was immunoSEQ multiplex PCR, and TCRdb's table has in-frame clones only and misses some. The repertoire holds about 130,000 clones, with 79% as singletons. Germline V gives CDR1 LNHDA, CDR2 SQIVND (reference sequence). The CDR3 contains 10 residues. V was shortened by 7 bases and J by 4 bases, with 4 bases between the two germline ends. The TCR comes from a man aged 35-49 years in good health and CMV-seropositive. Sample: PBMCs. The chain has TRBV19 and TRBJ1-1, with no clear D. CDR3 sequence (DNA): TGTGCCAGTATGAGCACTGAAGCTTTCTTT. Its translation is CASMSTEAFF.